This TCR beta chain was obtained from a study of T cell responses to AZD1222 COVID-19 vaccine. With regard to this clone: The antigen remains undetermined.

V lost 1 base, J lost 11 bases, and 7 bases stayed unmatched. The CDR3 loop spans 13 amino acids. The germline gives CDR1 MDHEN, CDR2 SYDVKM. The assay was immunoSEQ multiplex PCR, and TCRdb's table has in-frame clones only and misses some. The sample yields approximately 180,000 clones, 85% to 90% seen once. Overall study results and limits: Researchers took repertoire samples only after the peak T cell response had come.

This specimen was peripheral blood, taken on day 0 of AZD1222 vaccination. V usage is TRBV28 and J usage is TRBJ1-2; TRBD1 matches 7 bases. The clonotype originates from an adult in good health. CDR3: CASSLSMGQIYTF. For the CDR3, the DNA is TGTGCCAGCAGTTTATCTATGGGACAGATTTACACCTTC.